These T cell receptor beta chains were read from a single sample in a study of a mutant IDH1 vaccine in newly diagnosed glioma. TCRdb's copy holds only in-frame clones and misses some; the assay was immunoSEQ multiplex PCR. This table has under 55,000 clones, about 91% appearing once. No antigen is known for these receptors. The starting material was PBMCs, obtained from a glioma patient whose treatment included an IDH1 peptide vaccine. The receptor source for this set is a man in his fifties with glioma. CDR3s include the opening cysteine and the closing phenylalanine or tryptophan. A D gene is named only where the DNA matches it firmly. Not every row has a clone size; where given, it reads once, few, many or a size class.

clone_size	cdr3_length	v_call	j_call	d_call	cdr3_nt	cdr3_aa
.	14	TRBV5-1	TRBJ1-5	.	TGCGCCAGCAGCTTGGGCTATAGCAATCAGCCCCAGCATTTT	CASSLGYSNQPQHF
.	14	TRBV5-5	TRBJ1-5	.	TGTGCCAGCAGCTTGACGGGGGGCAATCAGCCCCAGCATTTT	CASSLTGGNQPQHF
once	17	TRBV27	TRBJ1-6	.	TGTGCCAGCAGCATAGTGGGGGCGAGGCCCTATAATTCACCCCTCCACTTT	CASSIVGARPYNSPLHF
.	14	TRBV5-1	TRBJ2-2	TRBD2	TGCGCCAGCAGCCCGGCGGGGGAAACCGGGGAGCTGTTTTTT	CASSPAGETGELFF
.	15	TRBV11-2	TRBJ1-2	.	TGTGCCAGCAGCCCCGGGGGAAGCCCCGCCTATGGCTACACCTTC	CASSPGGSPAYGYTF
.	14	TRBV5-4	TRBJ2-3	TRBD2	TGTGCCAGCAACCAAGGACTAGCGGGAGCCCCGCAGTATTTT	CASNQGLAGAPQYF
few	14	TRBV7-8	TRBJ1-1	.	TGTGCCAGCAGCTTAGAGGAGTTCTACACTGAAGCTTTCTTT	CASSLEEFYTEAFF
.	16	TRBV27	TRBJ2-6	.	TGTGCCAGCACCCGACGGTACTTCTCTGGGGCCAACGTCCTGACTTTC	CASTRRYFSGANVLTF
.	17	TRBV5-4	TRBJ2-7	.	TGTGCCAGCAGCTTGGGGTCCCGGGGCCCCAGCTCCTACGAGCAGTACTTC	CASSLGSRGPSSYEQYF
.	16	TRBV7-2	TRBJ1-6	TRBD1	TGTGCCAGCAGAAAGGGGGGGACAGGGGGGATTTCACCCCTCCACTTT	CASRKGGTGGISPLHF
.	13	TRBV7-2	TRBJ2-7	.	TGTGCCAGCAGCTTAGTTGGGGCCTACGAGCAGTACTTC	CASSLVGAYEQYF
.	12	TRBV19	TRBJ2-2	.	TGTGCCAGTGTGGGGAACACCGGGGAGCTGTTTTTT	CASVGNTGELFF
.	18	TRBV4-3	TRBJ2-6	.	TGCGCCAGCAGCCAAGGTGGGACGGAATCCTCTGGGGCCAACGTCCTGACTTTC	CASSQGGTESSGANVLTF
.	14	TRBV6-5	TRBJ1-2	TRBD1	TGTGCCAGCTTCGGACAGGCACGGCCTGGTGGCTACACCTTC	CASFGQARPGGYTF
.	16	TRBV5-1	TRBJ1-4	.	TGCGCCAGCAGCCCCGGTCAAGTGGGGGGTAGGGAAAAACTGTTTTTT	CASSPGQVGGREKLFF
.	16	TRBV5-1	TRBJ2-2	.	TGCGCCAGCAGCGAAAGCGGCGGGACGAACACCGGGGAGCTGTTTTTT	CASSESGGTNTGELFF
.	14	TRBV5-6	TRBJ2-7	TRBD1	TGTGCCAGCAGCTTAGGGACAGGGCACTACGAGCAGTACTTC	CASSLGTGHYEQYF
.	15	TRBV19	TRBJ2-1	.	TGTGCCAGTAGCTCCCACGGCAGCTCCTACAATGAGCAGTTCTTC	CASSSHGSSYNEQFF
.	15	TRBV5-1	TRBJ2-4	.	TGCGCCAGCAGCCCATCCTTGGGAGCCAAAAACATTCAGTACTTC	CASSPSLGAKNIQYF
.	13	TRBV10-1	TRBJ2-2	.	TGCGCCAGCATGGGCCCGAACACCGGGGAGCTGTTTTTT	CASMGPNTGELFF
few	15	TRBV19	TRBJ1-5	.	TGTGCCAGTAGTATGATCGGGAGGCAGGGACAGCCCCAGCATTTT	CASSMIGRQGQPQHF
.	14	TRBV6-5	TRBJ1-2	TRBD1	TGTGCCAGCAGTTACTCGCCAGGGGGTTTTGGCTACACCTTC	CASSYSPGGFGYTF
.	12	TRBV7-9	TRBJ2-3	.	TGTGCCAGCAGCTTCTTGGGCGATACGCAGTATTTT	CASSFLGDTQYF
.	13	TRBV27	TRBJ1-1	.	TGTGCCAGCAGTTTAGGAGGGCGAACTGAAGCTTTCTTT	CASSLGGRTEAFF
.	14	TRBV4-2	TRBJ2-2	.	TGTGCCAGCAGCCAGGATATTTGGACCGGGGAGCTGTTTTTT	CASSQDIWTGELFF
.	14	TRBV5-4	TRBJ2-3	TRBD2	TGTGCCAGCAGCCAGCGGGAGAGGACAGATACGCAGTATTTT	CASSQRERTDTQYF
.	14	TRBV5-1	TRBJ2-1	TRBD1	TGCGCCAGCAGCTCCCGGGACAGGGACAATGAGCAGTTCTTC	CASSSRDRDNEQFF
.	16	TRBV19	TRBJ2-7	TRBD1	TGTGCCAGTAGTGGACAGGTACAGCCCAGCACAGGCGAGCAGTACTTC	CASSGQVQPSTGEQYF
.	17	TRBV9	TRBJ2-5	TRBD2	TGTGCCAGCAGCGGCAGGACTAGCGGGGGGTACCAAGAGACCCAGTACTTC	CASSGRTSGGYQETQYF
.	15	TRBV7-9	TRBJ2-5	.	TGTGCCAGCAGCTTACCGTACAGGTCGGAAGAGACCCAGTACTTC	CASSLPYRSEETQYF
.	15	TRBV9	TRBJ2-7	.	TGTGCCAGCAGCGTAGGGACAGAGCCCTCCTACGAGCAGTACTTC	CASSVGTEPSYEQYF
.	16	TRBV5-1	TRBJ1-3	.	TGCGCCAGCAGCTTTACCTCCCGGGGTTCTGGAAACACCATATATTTT	CASSFTSRGSGNTIYF
.	15	TRBV9	TRBJ1-4	.	TGTGCCAGCAGCAAGTCGGACGGTGGGAATGAAAAACTGTTTTTT	CASSKSDGGNEKLFF
.	12	TRBV10-3	TRBJ2-7	.	TGTGCCATCAGTGAGGGGTCCTACGAGCAGTACTTC	CAISEGSYEQYF
.	14	TRBV9	TRBJ2-5	.	TGTGCCAGCAGCGTAGCCGGGAGCGGGGAGACCCAGTACTTC	CASSVAGSGETQYF
.	15	TRBV30	TRBJ2-1	.	TGTGCCTCATACCCAGGGGATGCGGCATACAATGAGCAGTTCTTC	CASYPGDAAYNEQFF
few	14	TRBV7-2	TRBJ1-1	TRBD1	TGTGCCAGCAGCTTAACAGGGGGGAACACTGAAGCTTTCTTT	CASSLTGGNTEAFF
.	14	TRBV7-9	TRBJ1-5	.	TGTGCCAGCAGCCCCACGGCGGCCGGCCAGCCCCAGCATTTT	CASSPTAAGQPQHF
few	14	TRBV4-3	TRBJ1-5	.	TGCGCCAGCAGCCAAGATGGGATCAATCAGCCCCAGCATTTT	CASSQDGINQPQHF
.	15	TRBV18	TRBJ2-2	TRBD1	TGTGCCAGCTCACCGCGGACAGGGGGATCCGGGGAGCTGTTTTTT	CASSPRTGGSGELFF
.	12	TRBV30	TRBJ1-5	.	TGTGCCTGGAGTAAGCGGGCTCAGCCCCAGCATTTT	CAWSKRAQPQHF
.	15	TRBV28	TRBJ2-2	.	TGTGCCAGCAGTTTTTCCCGAGAGAACACCGGGGAGCTGTTTTTT	CASSFSRENTGELFF
.	15	TRBV6-5	TRBJ1-2	TRBD1	TGTGCCAGCAGTGGACCGGGACAGCCTAACTATGGCTACACCTTC	CASSGPGQPNYGYTF
few	16	TRBV5-6	TRBJ2-2	.	TGTGCCAGCAGCTTCAGTGAGAGCCGAAACACCGGGGAGCTGTTTTTT	CASSFSESRNTGELFF
.	14	TRBV11-2	TRBJ2-7	.	TGTGCCAGCAGCTCCGACAGTTCGGGGTACGAGCAGTACTTC	CASSSDSSGYEQYF
.	16	TRBV10-1	TRBJ2-1	TRBD2	TGCGCCAGCAGTGAGTCTTGGACTAGTGCCCTCAATGAGCAGTTCTTC	CASSESWTSALNEQFF